These 32 T cell receptor beta chains were all obtained from the same sample, sequenced in a study of T cell responses to AZD1222 COVID-19 vaccine. Here immunoSEQ multiplex PCR was the method, and the copy in TCRdb shows in-frame clones only, minus some. The table records around 190,000 clones, 92% of them present only once. The source was peripheral blood, collected on day 0 of AZD1222 vaccination. The source is an adult in good health.

The rearrangement uses TRBV4-3 and TRBJ1-4; 9 nucleotides align to TRBD1. The CDR3 totals 15 residues. Germline V gene lookup returns CDR1 LGHNA and CDR2 YSLEER. Trimming cost V 0 bases and J 7 bases; bases outside gene matches: 3. CDR3 loop: CASSQEGQGGEKLFF. In DNA, the CDR3 is TGCGCCAGCAGCCAAGAGGGACAGGGCGGTGAAAAACTGTTTTTT.

V gene TRBV6-5 combines with J gene TRBJ1-1; D is perhaps TRBD1 (6 bases). CDR1 and CDR2 (germline): MNHEY, SVGAGI. The CDR3 has 15 residues. V gave up 2 bases and J gave up 10 bases, with 20 bases separating them. CDR3 in DNA: TGTGCCAGCAGTTACGCGGCAGGGGCTTTAGCACGAGCTTTCTTT. It encodes CASSYAAGALARAFF.

V and J are TRBV12-3 or TRBV12-4 and TRBJ1-6, with 9 bases fitting TRBD1. The CDR3 extends over 12 amino acids. The junction had 1 base not matched to a gene; V was cut back by 8 bases and J by 8 bases. For the CDR3, the DNA is TGTGCCAGCGGACAGGGGTATTCACCCCTCCACTTT. It is translated as CASGQGYSPLHF.

The chain has TRBV7-3 and TRBJ2-1; weak D call: TRBD2 (6 bases). The CDR3 extends over 16 amino acids. Germline assignment: CDR1 SGHTA and CDR2 FQGTGA. V was pared by 6 bases and J by 5 bases, with 20 bases between. Written as DNA, the CDR3 is TGTGCCAGCAGTGTCAGGCCGGGACTTAGTGACAATGAGCAGTTCTTC. This codes for CASSVRPGLSDNEQFF.

This clone was seen more than once but under ten times. The genes are TRBV19 and TRBJ2-1, with 13 bases fitting TRBD2. The V and J ends lost 7 bases and 2 bases, in that order; junction bases with no gene match: 5. Germline V CDR1 and CDR2: LNHDA, SQIVND (reference sequence). The CDR3 contains 16 residues. The CDR3, as DNA: TGTGCCAGTACCCGGACTAGCGGGAGACCCTACAATGAGCAGTTCTTC. Protein product: CASTRTSGRPYNEQFF.

V usage is TRBV6-6 and J usage is TRBJ2-2; 7 bases line up with TRBD2. Per the germline V gene, CDR1 is MNHNY and CDR2 is SVGAGI (reference sequence). CDR3 length: 15 residues. V lost 6 bases and J lost 6; bases outside the gene matches: 10. CDR3 DNA sequence: TGTGCCAGCAGCCACCCTCCGGGGGGTGCCGGGGAGCTGTTTTTT. It encodes CASSHPPGGAGELFF.

The chain employs TRBV4-3 and TRBJ1-1; no firm D call. This CDR3 has 14 residues. Germline CDR1 LGHNA, CDR2 YSLEER. V lost 0 bases to trimming and J lost 0 bases, with 5 bases between them. CDR3 nucleotide sequence: TGCGCCAGCAGCCAAGAGGTGGTGAACACTGAAGCTTTCTTT. Translated, it gives CASSQEVVNTEAFF.

The V gene is TRBV10-1, the J gene TRBJ1-2; D unclear. V lost 3 bases to trimming and J lost 5 bases, with 7 bases between them. CDR1 is WNHNN and CDR2 is SYGVQD in the germline V gene (reference sequence). This CDR3 has 12 residues. CDR3 sequence (DNA): TGCGCCAGCAGTGACTTTCCGTATGGCTACACCTTC. Translated, it gives CASSDFPYGYTF.

The rearrangement uses TRBV2 and TRBJ2-1, with TRBD1 matching 7 bases. V shed 7 bases, J shed 0 bases, and the junction held 3 bases outside the gene matches. Germline CDR1 SNHLY, CDR2 FYNNEI. The CDR3 totals 14 residues. This CDR3 is CASTGDSSYNEQFF. CDR3 coding DNA: TGTGCCAGCACCGGGGACAGCTCCTACAATGAGCAGTTCTTC.

The table lists this clone with a count of one. The CDR3 protein is CASSLALAVYEQYF. In DNA, the CDR3 is TGTGCCAGCAGCTTAGCGCTGGCTGTCTACGAGCAGTACTTC. The chain has TRBV7-9 and TRBJ2-7; D ambiguous. This CDR3 contains 14 residues. Germline assignment: CDR1 SEHNR and CDR2 FQNEAQ (reference sequence). Trimming left V 0 bases short and J 3 bases short, with 9 bases between. Full variable domain (missing parts from reference TRBV7-9 and TRBJ2-7): DTGVSQNPRHKITKRGQNVTFRCDPISEHNRLYWYRQTLGQGPEFLTYFQNEAQLEKSRLLSDRFSAERPKGSFSTLEIQRTEQGDSAMYLCASSLALAVYEQYFGPGTRLTVT.

The chain uses TRBV6-5 and TRBJ2-1; D is uncertain. This CDR3 is 13 amino acids long. Germline assignment: CDR1 MNHEY and CDR2 SVGAGI. Trimming stripped 4 bases from V and 3 bases from J, with 7 bases between. CDR3 residues: CASSSGFYNEQFF. In nucleotides, the CDR3 is TGTGCCAGCAGTTCTGGGTTCTACAATGAGCAGTTCTTC.

CDR3 nucleotides: TGTGCCAGCAGCTTATACCTGGACAGGGAGGCAGGAAACACCATATATTTT. Protein: CASSLYLDREAGNTIYF. The chain couples TRBV7-9 to TRBJ1-3; 8 positions agree with TRBD1. Trimming removed 2 bases from V and 4 bases from J; junction bases left unmatched: 10. The CDR3 totals 17 residues. Per germline, CDR1 SEHNR and CDR2 FQNEAQ (reference sequence).

This clone was counted a single time. The rearrangement uses TRBV16 and TRBJ1-5; D is uncertain. The CDR3 loop spans 14 amino acids. Germline CDR1 reads KGHSY; CDR2 reads FQNENV. V shed 0 bases and J shed 3 bases, with 6 bases lying between them. The CDR3 coding sequence is TGTGCCAGCAGCCAATCAGGGAACAATCAGCCCCAGCATTTT. Protein: CASSQSGNNQPQHF.

The chain joins TRBV10-3 to TRBJ2-7, with TRBD1 identical over 8 bases. The trim removed 2 bases at V and 0 bases at J, leaving 6 bases unmatched. The CDR3 runs 16 residues. In germline, CDR1 is ENHRY, CDR2 SYGVKD. The DNA of the CDR3 is TGTGCCATCAGTGAGCGTTCAGGGGGCCCCTCCTACGAGCAGTACTTC. Amino acid sequence: CAISERSGGPSYEQYF.

The chain is built from TRBV19 and TRBJ1-2; 7 bases are a match to TRBD1. The CDR3 length is 13 residues. The germline CDR1 and CDR2 sequences are LNHDA and SQIVND (reference sequence). The V segment lost 5 bases and the J segment 5 bases; nucleotides outside the gene matches: 5. In nucleotides, the CDR3 is TGTGCCAGTAGTTTCTTACAGGGGTATGGCTACACCTTC. It translates to CASSFLQGYGYTF.

The chain carries TRBV28 and TRBJ1-2; 9 positions match TRBD1. Germline CDR1 MDHEN, CDR2 SYDVKM. The length of the CDR3 is 16 residues. V lost 8 bases to trimming and J lost 5 bases; unmatched junction nucleotides: 15. The CDR3 loop reads CASALQAGTGRYGYTF. The CDR3 DNA sequence: TGTGCCAGCGCACTTCAAGCCGGGACAGGGCGATATGGCTACACCTTC.

This clone was detected once. J is TRBJ2-7 and V is TRBV24-1, with TRBD1 matching over 11 bases. Per germline, CDR1 KGHDR and CDR2 SFDVKD. This CDR3 has 14 residues. Germline trimming cut 4 bases from V and 6 bases from J; bases unmatched to any gene: 4. The CDR3 coding sequence is TGTGCCACCAGTGAGGGGACAGGGGGTCGCGAGCAGTACTTC. Its translation: CATSEGTGGREQYF.

This chain uses TRBV7-9 with TRBJ1-2; D gene ambiguous. Trimming took off 5 bases at V and 0 bases at J, with 16 bases between the two ends. This CDR3 spans 16 amino acids. CDR1 SEHNR and CDR2 FQNEAQ come from the germline V gene (reference sequence). The CDR3 bases are TGTGCCAGCAGCCCGTACGGAGGGAGGACTAACTATGGCTACACCTTC. As protein: CASSPYGGRTNYGYTF.

The rearrangement uses TRBV7-9 and TRBJ1-1; D possibly corresponds to TRBD1 (6 bases). Trimming pared 4 bases from V and 4 bases from J, leaving 19 bases between. CDR1 and CDR2 (germline): SEHNR, FQNEAQ (reference sequence). This CDR3 is built from 16 residues. The chain's CDR3 is CASSSGGGLIATEAFF. CDR3 coding DNA: TGTGCCAGCAGCTCCGGGGGGGGGCTCATAGCCACTGAAGCTTTCTTT.

J is TRBJ1-4 and V is TRBV24-1; 8 bases line up with TRBD1. In germline, CDR1 is KGHDR, CDR2 SFDVKD. The CDR3 is made up of 14 amino acids. Trimming cost V 5 bases and J 4 bases; bases outside gene matches: 2. The CDR3 coding sequence is TGTGCCACCAGTGGGACAGGGTATAATGAAAAACTGTTTTTT. Protein product: CATSGTGYNEKLFF.

The chain is built from TRBV4-1 and TRBJ1-3, with 7 bases fitting TRBD1. The CDR3 length is 14 residues. Germline V gives CDR1 MGHRA, CDR2 YSYEKL. The V gene end was trimmed by 4 bases and the J gene end by 3 bases; junction bases not matched to a gene: 3. The CDR3 reads CASSPGGNGNTIYF. DNA of the CDR3: TGCGCCAGCAGCCCAGGGGGAAATGGAAACACCATATATTTT.

The J gene is TRBJ1-6, the V gene TRBV11-2; D not resolved. The germline V gene has CDR1 SGHAT and CDR2 FQNNGV. Trimming took off 1 base at V and 10 bases at J, with 14 bases between the two ends. The CDR3 is 15 residues long. The CDR3 is CASSLVWVSQSPLHF. The CDR3 nucleotides are TGTGCCAGCAGCTTAGTTTGGGTATCTCAATCACCCCTCCACTTT.

J is TRBJ1-1 and V is TRBV2, with D unresolved. Looked up from germline, CDR1 is SNHLY and CDR2 is FYNNEI. The CDR3 loop spans 13 amino acids. V dropped 3 bases and J dropped 1 base, with 6 bases sitting between them. The CDR3, as DNA: TGTGCCAGCAGTGACGTGTCGAACACTGAAGCTTTCTTT. It specifies CASSDVSNTEAFF.

Written as DNA, the CDR3 is TGTGCCAGCGCTGCTGGGGGGACTGGCTACACCTTC. It yields the protein CASAAGGTGYTF. This sequence joins TRBV3-1 (or the pseudogene TRBV3-2) and TRBJ1-2, with D maybe TRBD1 (5 bases). Germline V gene lookup returns CDR1 LGHDT and CDR2 YNNKEL (reference sequence). V shed 8 bases and J shed 7 bases, with 14 bases lying between them. This CDR3 is built from 12 residues.

The sample holds one count of this clone. J is TRBJ2-1 and V is TRBV9; D remains ambiguous. The CDR3 is 15 residues long. Germline V CDR1 and CDR2: SGDLS, YYNGEE. Trimming pared 2 bases from V and 0 bases from J, leaving 9 bases between. The CDR3 region has the DNA TGTGCCAGCAGCGTTGAGTTGAGCTCCTACAATGAGCAGTTCTTC. This codes for CASSVELSSYNEQFF.

V gene TRBV3-1 (or the pseudogene TRBV3-2) combines with J gene TRBJ1-2; TRBD1 might be the D (5 bases). The CDR3 has 14 residues. With 5 bases removed from V and 6 bases from J, the gap between germline ends came to 16 bases. Germline lookup yields CDR1 LGHDT and CDR2 YNNKEL (reference sequence). CDR3 amino acids: CASSFNGAGDGYTF. The CDR3 nucleotides read TGTGCCAGCAGCTTTAACGGGGCGGGGGATGGCTACACCTTC.

The chain couples TRBV18 to TRBJ1-2; D may be TRBD1 (5 bases). Germline V gene sequence: CDR1 KGHSH, CDR2 LQKENI. The CDR3 has 13 amino acids. V shed 9 bases and J shed 3 bases, with 14 bases lying between them. This chain's CDR3 is CASSAEGDYGYTF. The CDR3 nucleotides are TGTGCCAGTTCGGCAGAAGGGGACTATGGCTACACCTTC.

The V gene is TRBV5-1, the J gene TRBJ1-2; D unclear. This CDR3 is built from 13 residues. Germline V gene sequence: CDR1 SGHRS, CDR2 YFSETQ. The ends were cut back, 4 bases at V and 4 bases at J, with 11 bases in the middle. The CDR3 loop is CASSRGDLYGYTF. The DNA of the CDR3 is TGCGCCAGCAGCCGAGGAGATCTCTATGGCTACACCTTC. Filled out from reference TRBV5-1 and TRBJ1-2, the complete variable domain reads KAGVTQTPRYLIKTRGQQVTLSCSPISGHRSVSWYQQTPGQGLQFLFEYFSETQRNKGNFPGRFSGRQFSNSRSEMNVSTLELGDSALYLCASSRGDLYGYTFGSGTRLTVV.

The chain uses TRBV9 and TRBJ1-4; D unresolved. The CDR3 runs 13 residues. The V and J ends lost 7 bases and 4 bases respectively, with 11 bases between them. From germline, CDR1 is SGDLS and CDR2 YYNGEE. The CDR3 loop is CASGNGNNEKLFF. CDR3 DNA sequence: TGTGCCAGCGGTAACGGAAATAATGAAAAACTGTTTTTT. The full variable domain, its missing parts supplied by reference TRBV9 and TRBJ1-4, is DSGVTQTPKHLITATGQRVTLRCSPRSGDLSVYWYQQSLDQGLQFLIQYYNGEERAKGNILERFSAQQFPDLHSELNLSSLELGDSALYFCASGNGNNEKLFFGSGTQLSVL.

Note on this clone: The sample has other DNA sequences that encode this CDR3 too. This rearrangement joins TRBV2 to TRBJ1-2; D is unclear. Trimming left V 3 bases short and J 2 bases short, with 1 base between. Germline CDR1 SNHLY, CDR2 FYNNEI. The CDR3 spans 11 residues. CDR3 residues: CASSENYGYTF. The DNA for the CDR3 is TGTGCCAGCAGTGAGAACTATGGCTACACCTTC.

The V call is TRBV21-1, the J call TRBJ2-2; the tabulated D call, TRBD2, remains unverified against the DNA. TRBV21-1 constitutes a pseudogene. CDR3 length: 15 residues. CDR3 sequence: CASSSRGGPPESPFF. CDR3 DNA sequence: TGTGCCAGCAGCAGCCGGGGGGGCCCGCCGGAGTCGCCGTTTTTT.

The chain carries TRBV19 and TRBJ2-5; TRBD1 agrees at 9 bases. After removal of 6 bases from V and 5 bases from J, the junction contained 7 bases not matched to a gene. This CDR3 is built from 14 residues. Germline assignment: CDR1 LNHDA and CDR2 SQIVND (reference sequence). CDR3 DNA: TGTGCCAGTAGACCGGACAGGGGTCGGGAGACCCAGTACTTC. Its translation is CASRPDRGRETQYF.